Here is one TCR beta chain with its context. This clone came up a few times. What antigen it recognizes has not been identified. No base-level quality is on record; no much larger clone is a single base apart. The sample's time point label is to be understood as: baseline before first vaccination. Vaccinee samples came from UK trials COV001 and COV002, including a single-blind randomized controlled phase 2/3 trial of AZD1222 (ChAdOx1 nCoV-19) in healthy adults. For TCRbeta chain sequencing, PBMC samples from trial participants were taken at day 0 and at day 28 after the second dose. Looking up the germline V gene (reference sequence) yields CDR1 MNHEY and CDR2 SMNVEV. Including cysteine and phenylalanine, the CDR3 has 14 amino acids. Solely the CDR3 DNA is kept, with 42 bases framed from the first base. Trimming at the junction amounts to 8 bases on V and 7 bases on J, and the germline ends lie 15 bases apart.

The data were obtained in a study of T cell responses to AZD1222 COVID-19 vaccine listed by TCRdb under 2021. For context, the study as a whole: Because spike-specific TCR depth and breadth did not differ between the two schedules, AZD1222 recipients who got a second dose at roughly 4 weeks were pooled with those who got a second dose at roughly 12 weeks. TCR sequencing covered more than 230 trial participants: about 210 given two doses of AZD1222 and approximately 26 given two doses of MenACWY control vaccine. Trial participants were enrolled by age into subgroups of 18-55, 56-69 and 70-plus years, and around 150, 29 and 61 TCR-sequenced participants, respectively, were included in these subgroups. General conclusions and limits of the study: In the small 56-69-year group, the increase in depth fell short of significance, most likely because of low power. The vaccine-associated CD4 TCRs covered the entire spike protein, and the dominant responses fell in regions 160-218 and 743-854. Reportedly, close to half of the unique spike-specific TCRs recognized epitopes lying outside the regions that are mutated in the B.1.351 and B.1.1.7 variants. No day 14 peak-response samples were available, so repertoires were characterized only after the peak T cell response. After two AZD1222 doses, both the breadth and the depth of spike-specific TCRs were significantly higher than at day 0 and than in MenACWY recipients. Participants were mostly white British, with more females than males. The authors suggested clonal diversity may have been underestimated. Conclusions about previously exposed vaccinees are limited because only five or six AZD1222 recipients were SARS-CoV-2 seropositive at baseline.

The CDR3 regions of human TCRbeta chains were analyzed by immunosequencing. The paper's processing steps were these. Repertoire TCRs were matched against a reference library of SARS-CoV-2-specific TCRs generated with the MIRA antigen-specificity platform. Breadth was defined as the fraction of unique TCRs that were SARS-CoV-2-associated, and depth was defined as the fraction of total T cells that were SARS-CoV-2-associated. Using the MIRA data, each spike-specific TCR was mapped to the spike region that the TCR reacts to and placed in a CD4 or CD8 class. Log10-transformed breadth and depth values were compared by one-way ANOVA with Sidak's multiple comparisons tests. The clones in this table, taken by TCRdb from immuneACCESS, are in-frame only. Not every clone is retained; where verified, under half of the shortfall comes from an unresolved V gene, and the cause of the rest is unknown. V and J calls plus clone size are reproduced from that table; the DNA served to infer D and trimming. The sample table records around 150,000 clones; roughly 94% of these occur just once. The ten largest account for about 1.3% of the sample.

Sequenced here: peripheral blood, sampled on day 0 of AZD1222 vaccination. The receptor was isolated from an adult in good health. The sequence joins TRBV27 to TRBJ1-6; 6 matching bases give a weak D call of TRBD1. The CDR3 region has the sequence CASGEWTENSPLHF. The DNA reads as follows: TGTGCCAGCGGGGAGTGGACAGAGAATTCACCCCTCCACTTT.